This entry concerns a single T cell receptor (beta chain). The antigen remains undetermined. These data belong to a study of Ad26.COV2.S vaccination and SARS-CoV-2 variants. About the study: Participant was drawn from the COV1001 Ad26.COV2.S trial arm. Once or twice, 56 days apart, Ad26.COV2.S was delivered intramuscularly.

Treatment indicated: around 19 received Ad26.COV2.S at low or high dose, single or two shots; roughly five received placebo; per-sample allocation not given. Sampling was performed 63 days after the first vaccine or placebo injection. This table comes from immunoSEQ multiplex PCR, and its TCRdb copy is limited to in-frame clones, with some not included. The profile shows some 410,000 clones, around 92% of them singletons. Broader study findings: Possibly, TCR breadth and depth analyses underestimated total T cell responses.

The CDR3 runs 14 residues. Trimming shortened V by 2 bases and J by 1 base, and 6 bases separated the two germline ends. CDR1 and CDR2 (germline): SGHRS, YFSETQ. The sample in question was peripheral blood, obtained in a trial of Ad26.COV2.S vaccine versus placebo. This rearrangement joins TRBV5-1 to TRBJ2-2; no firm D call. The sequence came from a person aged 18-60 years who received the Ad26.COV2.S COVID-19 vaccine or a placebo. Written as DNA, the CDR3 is TGCGCCAGCAGCTTTTTCGGGAACACCGGGGAGCTGTTTTTT. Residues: CASSFFGNTGELFF.